Presented here are 18 T cell receptor beta chains from one specimen sequenced in a study of blood T cell repertoires in COVID-19. Clones were sequenced by immunoSEQ multiplex PCR, and TCRdb holds only the in-frame ones, with some missing. The table records roughly 140,000 clones, over 75% of them present only once. Material: peripheral blood. These receptors all come from a man aged 60 to 75 with active or convalescent COVID-19.

The rearrangement links TRBV7-2 to TRBJ2-3; 13 nucleotides match TRBD2. Looked up from germline, CDR1 is SGHTA and CDR2 is FQGNSA. The CDR3 length is 16 residues. J gave up 6 bases and V 4 bases, and 7 bases lay outside the gene matches. CDR3 amino acids: CASSSGTSGASDTQYF. In DNA form, the CDR3 reads TGTGCCAGCAGCTCCGGGACTAGCGGGGCTAGCGATACGCAGTATTTT.

The chain combines TRBV6-1 with TRBJ1-1; D is possibly TRBD1 (6 bases). Germline assignment: CDR1 MNHNS and CDR2 SASEGT. V lost 1 base to trimming and J lost 5 bases, with 11 bases between them. This CDR3 contains 14 residues. The CDR3 region is CASSEEGGLTEAFF. In DNA, the CDR3 is TGTGCCAGCAGTGAAGAAGGGGGATTGACTGAAGCTTTCTTT.

The chain is built from TRBV7-2 and TRBJ1-5, with D possibly being TRBD1 (6 bases). The germline V and J ends were trimmed by 5 bases and 5 bases, with 10 bases remaining between them. Germline CDR1 and CDR2: SGHTA and FQGNSA. The CDR3 sequence is 13 residues long. The CDR3 DNA follows: TGTGCCAGCAGCCAGGACAGAGATCAGCCCCAGCATTTT. Residues: CASSQDRDQPQHF.

V usage is TRBV6-2 or TRBV6-3 and J usage is TRBJ1-6; tentatively, D is TRBD1 (5 bases). There are 17 residues in the CDR3. With 6 bases removed from V and 0 bases from J, the gap between germline ends came to 15 bases. Looked up from germline, CDR1 is MNHEY and CDR2 is SVGEGT. The CDR3 coding sequence is TGTGCCAGCAGCATCCCTCAGGGAATCTCCTATAATTCACCCCTCCACTTT. This translates into CASSIPQGISYNSPLHF.

The V call is TRBV29-1, the J call TRBJ1-4; D gene uncertain. The CDR3 covers 11 residues. Germline V CDR1 and CDR2: SQVTM, ANQGSEA. V gave up 1 base and J gave up 10 bases, with 7 bases separating them. CDR3 nucleotide sequence: TGCAGCGTTGAAGGGGAGGCAAAACTGTTTTTT. Translating gives CSVEGEAKLFF.

The gene calls are TRBV24-1 and TRBJ2-3, with D tentatively TRBD1 (5 bases). CDR1 and CDR2 (germline): KGHDR, SFDVKD. This CDR3 comprises 15 residues. V gave up 5 bases and J gave up 2 bases, with 13 bases separating them. The CDR3, as DNA: TGTGCCACCAGTGGGCCTCCGGACAACACAGATACGCAGTATTTT. Residues: CATSGPPDNTDTQYF.

This chain links TRBV28 with TRBJ1-2; 10 bases agree with TRBD1. This CDR3 comprises 16 residues. Germline values: CDR1 MDHEN, CDR2 SYDVKM. V lost 3 bases and J lost 8; bases outside the gene matches: 12. The CDR3 here is CASSLTGQGRKGGYTF. CDR3 DNA sequence: TGTGCCAGCAGTTTGACGGGACAGGGGAGGAAGGGGGGCTACACCTTC.

V and J are TRBV7-9 and TRBJ2-7, with D perhaps matching TRBD1 (6 bases). V shed 5 bases and J shed 7 bases, with 27 bases lying between them. The CDR3 covers 17 residues. Germline CDR1 SEHNR, CDR2 FQNEAQ (reference sequence). The chain's CDR3 is CASSANRVSSTDFEQYF. The DNA of the CDR3 is TGTGCCAGCAGCGCCAACAGGGTTTCTTCCACCGATTTTGAGCAGTACTTC.

The chain employs TRBV28 and TRBJ1-2, with 9 bases matching TRBD1. The CDR3 extends over 14 amino acids. The ends lost 11 bases at V and 0 bases at J; junction bases unmatched: 7. Germline V CDR1 and CDR2: MDHEN, SYDVKM. The CDR3: CAGGQGIANYGYTF. For the CDR3, the DNA is TGTGCCGGGGGACAGGGCATAGCTAACTATGGCTACACCTTC.

The V and J genes are TRBV10-3 and TRBJ1-3; no firm D call. CDR3 length equals 14 residues. Germline CDR1 ENHRY, CDR2 SYGVKD. Trimming removed 6 bases at V and 1 base at J, with 10 bases between. In DNA form, the CDR3 reads TGTGCCATCAGAACCACGGGGTCTGGAAACACCATATATTTT. Its translation: CAIRTTGSGNTIYF.

The chain is built from TRBV15 and TRBJ1-2; no clear D. The CDR3 length is 14 residues. Trimming left V 1 base short and J 4 bases short, with 10 bases between. The germline V gene encodes CDR1 LNHNV and CDR2 YYDKDF (reference sequence). The CDR3 spells CATSRGRGFYGYTF. CDR3 nucleotides: TGTGCCACCAGCAGAGGTCGAGGTTTCTATGGCTACACCTTC.

The chain combines TRBV27 with TRBJ2-7; 7 positions match TRBD1. The CDR3 extends over 15 amino acids. V was pared by 5 bases and J by 3 bases, with 10 bases of the junction left unmatched. Germline V gene sequence: CDR1 MNHEY, CDR2 SMNVEV (reference sequence). The CDR3 DNA reads TGTGCCAGCAGTCCAGGAGGACAGGTATACTACGAGCAGTACTTC. Protein product: CASSPGGQVYYEQYF.

This clone was observed a single time. The chain recombines TRBV27 with TRBJ1-1; 7 positions agree with TRBD1. J gave up 0 bases and V 8 bases, and 6 bases lay outside the gene matches. This CDR3 region has 14 residues. From germline, CDR1 is MNHEY and CDR2 SMNVEV (reference sequence). The CDR3 spells CASRLQGMNTEAFF. The CDR3 nucleotides are TGTGCCAGCCGCCTACAGGGGATGAACACTGAAGCTTTCTTT.

The V gene is TRBV29-1, the J gene TRBJ2-2; unclear D gene. The ends were cut back, 3 bases at V and 6 bases at J, with 5 bases in the middle. This CDR3 region has 11 residues. Germline V gene lookup returns CDR1 SQVTM and CDR2 ANQGSEA. CDR3 in amino acids: CSVDQAGELFF. CDR3 sequence (DNA): TGCAGCGTTGATCAGGCCGGGGAGCTGTTTTTT.

The rearrangement joins TRBV5-1 to TRBJ1-5, with 8 bases fitting TRBD1. The ends lost 4 bases at V and 4 bases at J; junction bases unmatched: 4. The germline CDR1 and CDR2 sequences are SGHRS and YFSETQ. The CDR3 is 14 residues long. CDR3 DNA sequence: TGCGCCAGCAGCGGCGGGACAGGAAATCAGCCCCAGCATTTT. Translating it yields CASSGGTGNQPQHF.

The V and J genes are TRBV19 and TRBJ1-2; TRBD1 might be the D (5 bases). The length of the CDR3 is 13 residues. Looked up from germline, CDR1 is LNHDA and CDR2 is SQIVND (reference sequence). V lost 8 bases and J lost 2, with 12 bases in between. The chain's CDR3 is CASETGMNYGYTF. The CDR3 bases are TGTGCCAGTGAAACAGGCATGAACTATGGCTACACCTTC.

V is TRBV7-2 and J is TRBJ2-5; TRBD1 is a possible D gene (6 bases). Germline CDR1 is SGHTA and CDR2 is FQGNSA. This CDR3 is 15 amino acids long. The V end was cut by 5 bases, the J end by 5 bases, with 18 bases between. The CDR3 DNA reads as TGTGCCAGCAGCCTGGGGGCAGGGGATGGGGAGACCCAGTACTTC. Translating it yields CASSLGAGDGETQYF.

This sequence joins TRBV9 and TRBJ2-3, with a possible D match to TRBD2 (6 bases). The V gene lost 3 bases and the J gene lost 4 bases, with 12 bases spanning the gap. Germline CDR1 and CDR2: SGDLS and YYNGEE. This CDR3 has 14 residues. CDR3 amino acids: CASSGGTGPDTQYF. The CDR3 DNA reads TGTGCCAGCAGCGGCGGGACCGGACCAGATACGCAGTATTTT.